The 27 T cell receptor beta chains below come from one sample, sequenced in a study of T cell repertoires in cytomegalovirus infection. Using its own MiXCR run on the reads, TCRdb lists one record per CDR3 protein. The sample shows around 800,000 distinct CDR3 sequences, 32% of them seen only once. These receptors' antigens are unknown. The sample was cultured CD8+ T cells from PBMCs, taken from culture after CMV antigen stimulation. These receptor sequences come from a human donor in good health (CMV status not recorded). Some clones in this sample may be carry-over from other donors' samples.

In this sample, this clonotype turned up a few times. The chain is built from TRBV28 and TRBJ1-2; no firm D call. CDR3 length equals 14 residues. Germline CDR1 reads MDHEN; CDR2 reads SYDVKM. V lost 6 bases and J lost 7, with 18 bases in between. As DNA, the CDR3 is TGTGCCAGCAGATCCCGGGCCTTCGGCCGTGGCTACACCTTC. This encodes CASRSRAFGRGYTF.

This clonotype has at least ten counts. A much larger clone lies one base from this, so it may be a read error. The chain joins TRBV13 to TRBJ2-3; D gene uncertain. This CDR3 region has 11 residues. Trimming took 1 base from V and 5 from J, leaving 1 base between them. Per germline, CDR1 PRHDT and CDR2 FYEKMQ (reference sequence). CDR3 sequence: CASSLEDTQYF. The CDR3 nucleotides read TGTGCCAGCAGCTTAGAAGATACGCAGTATTTT.

Concerning this clonotype itself: Germline and junction disagree at one end, which may indicate a read error. The chain employs TRBV20-1 and TRBJ1-2; possible D gene TRBD1, 6 bases. CDR1 and CDR2 from the germline V gene are DFQATT and SNEGSKA (reference sequence). This CDR3 spans 15 amino acids. In DNA, the CDR3 is TGTAGTGCTAGAGATCGGGACACCCATAACTATGGCTACACCTTC. Translated, it gives CSARDRDTHNYGYTF.

V and J are TRBV9 and TRBJ1-1; D remains ambiguous. V lost 2 bases to trimming and J lost 2 bases, with 7 bases between them. CDR1 and CDR2 (germline): SGDLS, YYNGEE. This CDR3 region has 13 residues. CDR3 DNA: TGTGCCAGCAGCGTGTCACATAACACTGAAGCTTTCTTT. Amino acids: CASSVSHNTEAFF.

This clonotype was seen once. Mismatch with germline at one junction end may stem from a read error. The CDR3 coding sequence is TGTCCCATCAGGGACAGCACCTACACTGAAGCTTTCTTT. Protein: CPIRDSTYTEAFF. The chain is built from TRBV10-3 and TRBJ1-1; 7 positions match TRBD1. CDR3 length equals 13 residues. Per germline, CDR1 ENHRY and CDR2 SYGVKD.

The V call is TRBV28, the J call TRBJ2-3; weak D call: TRBD2 (6 bases). Trimming removed 2 bases at V and 2 bases at J, with 14 bases between. This CDR3 is built from 16 residues. Looked up from germline, CDR1 is MDHEN and CDR2 is SYDVKM. DNA of the CDR3: TGTGCCAGCAGTTTACCCACTAGCAGCTACACAGATACGCAGTATTTT. This encodes CASSLPTSSYTDTQYF.

The chain uses TRBV6-1 and TRBJ1-1, with D perhaps matching TRBD1 (5 bases). The CDR3 extends over 13 amino acids. Germline V gene data show CDR1 as MNHNS and CDR2 as SASEGT. V dropped 10 bases and J dropped 0 bases, with 12 bases sitting between them. This CDR3 reads CANGLTVNTEAFF. The CDR3 DNA follows: TGTGCCAACGGACTGACAGTGAACACTGAAGCTTTCTTT.

The CDR3 reads CASSQDRAGGTSWDEQFF. The CDR3 nucleotides are TGCGCCAGCAGCCAAGATCGGGCGGGGGGGACTAGCTGGGATGAGCAGTTCTTC. The chain joins TRBV4-1 to TRBJ2-1, with TRBD2 matching 9 bases. Per germline, CDR1 MGHRA and CDR2 YSYEKL. J was trimmed by 8 bases and V by 0 bases; bases with no gene match: 14. The CDR3 consists of 18 residues.

This clonotype was found many times. V and J are TRBV7-2 and TRBJ2-3; tentatively, D is TRBD1 (6 bases). The CDR3 is made up of 14 amino acids. V gave up 4 bases and J gave up 1 base, with 9 bases separating them. Germline V CDR1 and CDR2: SGHTA, FQGNSA. CDR3 sequence (DNA): TGTGCCAGCAGCTGGACAGTTGGCACAGATACGCAGTATTTT. Protein product: CASSWTVGTDTQYF.

About this clonotype: A much larger clone differs from this one at a single base, so this may be a read error. The CDR3 is CASSSRTDYGYTF. CDR3 in DNA: TGTGCCAGCAGCTCCCGGACAGACTATGGCTACACCTTC. The chain joins TRBV7-2 to TRBJ1-2; a weak D match, TRBD1 (6 bases). Trimming took 4 bases from V and 3 from J, leaving 9 bases between them. Germline CDR1 SGHTA, CDR2 FQGNSA. This CDR3 is built from 13 residues.

This clonotype has ten or more counts. The J gene is TRBJ2-7, the V gene TRBV7-8, with a possible D match to TRBD1 (6 bases). Germline CDR1 and CDR2: SGHVS and FQNEAQ. Trimming shortened V by 9 bases and J by 2 bases, and 8 bases separated the two germline ends. The CDR3 runs to 11 residues. The DNA for the CDR3 is TGTGCCAGTGGGGGCCCCTACGAGCAGTACTTC. Its protein is CASGGPYEQYF.

The V gene is TRBV7-6, the J gene TRBJ1-2; 9 nucleotides agree with TRBD1. The CDR3 runs to 15 residues. Germline-derived CDR1 and CDR2 are SGHVS and FNYEAQ. Trimming removed 1 base from V and 6 bases from J; junction bases left unmatched: 6. The CDR3 region is CASSLDRGRKDGYTF. In DNA, the CDR3 is TGTGCCAGCAGCTTAGACAGGGGGCGAAAGGATGGCTACACCTTC.

The CDR3 sequence: CASSQLPGVPLGGTDTQYF. For the CDR3, the DNA is TGCGCCAGCAGCCAACTCCCTGGGGTCCCTTTAGGTGGCACAGATACGCAGTATTTT. The rearrangement links TRBV4-1 to TRBJ2-3; D ambiguous. Germline V gene sequence: CDR1 MGHRA, CDR2 YSYEKL. This CDR3 is 19 amino acids long. Trimming removed 2 bases from V and 1 base from J, with 22 bases in between.

This clonotype was seen a few times. The chain recombines TRBV7-6 with TRBJ2-7, with no clear D. Germline loops: CDR1 SGHVS, CDR2 FNYEAQ. The V end was cut by 0 bases, the J end by 6 bases, with 21 bases between. The CDR3 is 17 amino acids. CDR3 amino acids: CASSLAAKGGDLGEQYF. In DNA, the CDR3 is TGTGCCAGCAGCTTAGCGGCAAAAGGTGGAGACCTTGGCGAGCAGTACTTC.

J is TRBJ1-5 and V is TRBV29-1; possible D gene TRBD1, 5 bases. Germline V CDR1 and CDR2: SQVTM, ANQGSEA. Trimming left V 4 bases short and J 4 bases short, with 14 bases between. The CDR3 consists of 14 residues. The CDR3 protein is CSVGFGGGNQPQHF. CDR3 DNA sequence: TGCAGCGTTGGGTTCGGGGGGGGGAATCAGCCCCAGCATTTT.

The chain is built from TRBV5-6 and TRBJ1-6; D may be TRBD1 (5 bases). CDR3 size: 14 residues. The ends were cut back, 4 bases at V and 7 bases at J, with 12 bases in the middle. Germline V gene data show CDR1 as SGHDT and CDR2 as YYEEEE. The CDR3 DNA sequence: TGTGCCAGCAGCCCAAGACAGCTCAATTCACCCCTCCACTTT. Protein sequence: CASSPRQLNSPLHF.

V is TRBV19 and J is TRBJ1-1; D is uncertain. Per the germline V gene, CDR1 is LNHDA and CDR2 is SQIVND (reference sequence). The CDR3 covers 12 residues. V was pared by 5 bases and J by 4 bases, with 8 bases between. The CDR3 loop reads CASSGWGTEAFF. Here the CDR3 DNA reads TGTGCCAGTAGTGGGTGGGGCACTGAAGCTTTCTTT.

In its sample, this clonotype was seen a few times. This chain connects TRBV6-2 or TRBV6-3 to TRBJ2-7, with D possibly matching TRBD2 (6 bases). This CDR3 region has 16 residues. With 4 bases removed from V and 7 bases from J, the gap between germline ends came to 23 bases. Germline CDR1 reads MNHEY; CDR2 reads SVGEGT. DNA for the CDR3: TGTGCCAGCAGTTTTTCCGACTCCCGGGGAGGAGGGGAGCAGTACGTC. This translates into CASSFSDSRGGGEQYV.

The table lists this clonotype with many counts. This chain's CDR3 is CASPGGRGYTF. The CDR3 DNA is TGTGCCAGTCCGGGGGGGCGAGGCTACACCTTC. The chain is built from TRBV7-2 and TRBJ1-2, with a tentative D call TRBD1 (6 bases). The germline CDR1 and CDR2 sequences are SGHTA and FQGNSA. This CDR3 spans 11 amino acids. With 9 bases removed from V and 8 bases from J, the gap between germline ends came to 13 bases.

The genes are TRBV12-5 and TRBJ2-1, with TRBD1 as a possible D gene (5 bases). The CDR3 is 11 amino acids. The germline V gene has CDR1 LGHNT and CDR2 FRNRAP. Trimming stripped 5 bases from V and 9 bases from J, with 8 bases between. This CDR3 is CASGERGEQFF. CDR3 in DNA: TGTGCTAGTGGTGAAAGGGGTGAGCAGTTCTTC.

Only a few counts were recorded for this clonotype. The rearrangement uses TRBV12-3 or TRBV12-4 and TRBJ1-1, with TRBD1 as a possible D gene (6 bases). Trimming removed 6 bases from V and 0 bases from J, with 20 bases in between. The CDR3 sequence is 17 residues long. The CDR3 spells CASRGDRPLTMNTEAFF. CDR3 DNA sequence: TGTGCCAGCAGAGGCGACAGGCCCCTAACTATGAACACTGAAGCTTTCTTT.

V usage is TRBV6-2 or TRBV6-3 and J usage is TRBJ2-7, with D uncertain. Per germline, CDR1 MNHEY and CDR2 SVGEGT. There are 13 residues in the CDR3. Trimming took off 2 bases at V and 7 bases at J, with 12 bases between the two ends. CDR3 sequence reads: CASSYNTQGEQYV. Written as DNA, the CDR3 is TGTGCCAGCAGTTACAATACCCAAGGGGAGCAGTACGTC.

This clonotype was seen more than once but under ten times. The chain combines TRBV7-9 with TRBJ1-6; 8 bases fit TRBD1. The CDR3 is made up of 14 amino acids. Germline loops: CDR1 SEHNR, CDR2 FQNEAQ (reference sequence). The trim removed 5 bases at V and 7 bases at J, leaving 4 bases unmatched. CDR3 DNA sequence: TGTGCCAGCAGCCTGACAGGGGACAATTCACCCCTCCACTTT. Translated: CASSLTGDNSPLHF.

The chain joins TRBV4-3 to TRBJ2-1; 8 bases match TRBD1. With V trimmed by 2 bases and J by 4 bases, 13 bases remained unmatched. Germline CDR1 is LGHNA and CDR2 is YSLEER. The CDR3 consists of 18 residues. The CDR3, as DNA: TGCGCCAGCAGCCAAAAATTAACCGGGACAGGAGAGTACAATGAGCAGTTCTTC. It is translated as CASSQKLTGTGEYNEQFF.

As DNA, the CDR3 is TGTGCCAGCAGCTACGGGTACCCGGGACAGCCCTACGAGCAGTACGTC. This translates into CASSYGYPGQPYEQYV. The chain combines TRBV5-6 with TRBJ2-7, with 7 bases that match TRBD1. Germline CDR1 reads SGHDT; CDR2 reads YYEEEE. CDR3 length: 16 amino acids. The ends lost 3 bases at V and 2 bases at J; junction bases unmatched: 11.

This clonotype was seen a handful of times. The chain uses TRBV28 and TRBJ1-1; D not certain. With 2 bases removed from V and 3 bases from J, the gap between germline ends came to 16 bases. The CDR3 length is 16 residues. Germline V lookup: CDR1 MDHEN, CDR2 SYDVKM. CDR3 in amino acids: CASSLNIAGSDTEAFF. In DNA form, the CDR3 reads TGTGCCAGCAGTTTAAACATAGCGGGATCGGACACTGAAGCTTTCTTT.

The CDR3 bases are TGTGCCAGCAGTGCCCGGGCTAGCGGAGCCTACTCCTACGAGCAGTACGTC. Translation gives CASSARASGAYSYEQYV. V gene TRBV6-1 combines with J gene TRBJ2-7; 7 positions agree with TRBD2. CDR3 length: 17 amino acids. The V and J ends lost 4 bases and 0 bases, in that order; junction bases with no gene match: 12. Germline V gene data show CDR1 as MNHNS and CDR2 as SASEGT.